This entry lists 15 T cell receptor beta chains sequenced from one sample in a study of blood T cell repertoires in COVID-19 (dated by TCRdb to the early 2020s). The library was prepared using the immunoSEQ multiplex PCR assay. In its TCRdb copy, this immuneACCESS table keeps in-frame sequences only and misses some clones. Where compared with another copy, unresolved V genes explain less than half of these, and the others have no known cause. The sample records some 450,000 clones, roughly 88% of which are singletons. Around an eighth of the sample lies in the top ten. Sequencing was carried out using peripheral blood. Source of these receptors: a woman between 45 and 60 years old with COVID-19, enrolled during active disease.

This chain joins TRBV9 and TRBJ2-1; tentative D call: TRBD2 (5 bases). The CDR3 is made up of 15 amino acids. In germline, CDR1 is SGDLS, CDR2 YYNGEE. Trimming took off 3 bases at V and 1 base at J, with 11 bases between the two ends. The CDR3 region has the DNA TGTGCCAGCAGCGCCCTTTGGGAGTCCTACAATGAGCAGTTCTTC. Protein sequence: CASSALWESYNEQFF.

The CDR3 here is CASSLLQTGGEQYF. The CDR3 DNA sequence: TGTGCCAGCAGCTTACTACAAACAGGGGGAGAGCAGTACTTC. The V and J genes are TRBV11-2 and TRBJ2-7, with TRBD1 matching over 8 bases. This CDR3 region has 14 residues. Germline CDR1 reads SGHAT; CDR2 reads FQNNGV. V lost 2 bases and J lost 7; bases outside the gene matches: 7.

For this clone: Other nucleotide sequences from this sample produce the same CDR3. V is TRBV6-5 and J is TRBJ1-1; D possibly corresponds to TRBD1 (6 bases). The CDR3 contains 14 residues. Germline values: CDR1 MNHEY, CDR2 SVGAGI. The ends were cut back, 5 bases at V and 0 bases at J, with 10 bases in the middle. The CDR3: CASSPGTLNTEAFF. The CDR3 DNA reads TGTGCCAGCAGTCCCGGGACACTGAACACTGAAGCTTTCTTT.

The chain links TRBV6-5 to TRBJ2-7, with TRBD1 matching over 7 bases. The CDR3 totals 16 residues. Trimming took 4 bases from V and 2 from J; bases not matched to a gene: 11. From germline, CDR1 is MNHEY and CDR2 SVGAGI. Here the CDR3 reads CASSSTTGVPTYEQYF. CDR3 DNA: TGTGCCAGCAGTTCCACAACAGGGGTCCCAACCTACGAGCAGTACTTC.

The chain combines TRBV5-1 with TRBJ1-1; TRBD1 matches 8 bases. This CDR3 has 14 residues. CDR1 SGHRS and CDR2 YFSETQ come from the germline V gene. V gave up 6 bases and J gave up 3 bases; unmatched junction bases: 7. CDR3 nucleotides: TGCGCCAGCAACGACAGGGGTTCGGACACTGAAGCTTTCTTT. Amino acids: CASNDRGSDTEAFF.

The chain is built from TRBV20-1 and TRBJ2-3, with D possibly being TRBD1 (5 bases). Germline CDR1 DFQATT, CDR2 SNEGSKA (reference sequence). The CDR3 is 16 residues long. Trimming took 3 bases from V and 2 from J, leaving 18 bases between them. The CDR3 spells CSASKGDTLLTDTQYF. The CDR3 DNA is TGCAGTGCTAGTAAAGGGGATACACTCCTCACAGATACGCAGTATTTT.

In DNA, the CDR3 is TGCGCCAGCAGCCAGTATGAGGAGGGGACCGAGCAGTACTTC. Protein product: CASSQYEEGTEQYF. This sequence joins TRBV4-1 and TRBJ2-7, with D maybe TRBD2 (6 bases). The V and J ends lost 3 bases and 6 bases respectively, with 15 bases between them. This CDR3 is built from 14 residues. Germline-derived CDR1 and CDR2 are MGHRA and YSYEKL.

This chain connects TRBV3-1 (or the pseudogene TRBV3-2) to TRBJ1-1; TRBD1 is a possible D gene (6 bases). The germline V gene encodes CDR1 LGHDT and CDR2 YNNKEL (reference sequence). Trimming shortened V by 3 bases and J by 7 bases, and 27 bases separated the two germline ends. The CDR3 consists of 18 residues. The CDR3 spells CASSHLNPGAGGGFEAFF. CDR3 nucleotide sequence: TGTGCCAGCAGCCATCTTAACCCAGGGGCGGGAGGAGGATTTGAAGCTTTCTTT.

The genes are TRBV3-1 (or the pseudogene TRBV3-2) and TRBJ2-2, with D perhaps matching TRBD2 (5 bases). The CDR3 contains 14 residues. Germline CDR1 is LGHDT and CDR2 is YNNKEL (reference sequence). Trimming removed 3 bases at V and 6 bases at J, with 11 bases between. CDR3 sequence reads: CASSHPSIAGELFF. DNA for the CDR3: TGTGCCAGCAGCCATCCTAGCATAGCCGGGGAGCTGTTTTTT.

The chain links TRBV28 to TRBJ1-2, with 9 bases that match TRBD1. Trimming at V came to 7 bases and at J to 8 bases, leaving 5 bases not matched to a gene. Germline assignment: CDR1 MDHEN and CDR2 SYDVKM. The CDR3 has 12 residues. The CDR3, as DNA: TGTGCCAGCAACGGACAGGGGAAGGGCTACACCTTC. It yields the protein CASNGQGKGYTF.

The chain uses TRBV5-5 and TRBJ1-5; TRBD1 agrees at 7 bases. CDR3 length: 15 amino acids. Unmatched junction bases numbered 6, after V lost 3 bases and J lost 3 bases. Germline CDR1 and CDR2: SGHKS and YYEKEE (reference sequence). The DNA of the CDR3 is TGTGCCAGCAGCTGGACACAGGGGTCCAATCAGCCCCAGCATTTT. Amino acids: CASSWTQGSNQPQHF.

A remark on this clone: This sample also contains other DNA sequences that code for the same CDR3. The genes are TRBV19 and TRBJ1-5, with D possibly being TRBD1 (6 bases). Germline assignment: CDR1 LNHDA and CDR2 SQIVND (reference sequence). Trimming stripped 1 base from V and 6 bases from J, with 10 bases between. This CDR3 comprises 14 residues. In DNA, the CDR3 is TGTGCCAGTAGTATAGGTGGGGGCGGTCAGCCCCAGCATTTT. The encoded protein is CASSIGGGGQPQHF.

The J gene is TRBJ2-1, the V gene TRBV6-5, with D perhaps TRBD1 (6 bases). The germline V gene has CDR1 MNHEY and CDR2 SVGAGI. This CDR3 has 14 residues. Between the trimmed V and J ends, which lost 2 bases and 4 bases, there was a span of 9 bases. The CDR3 sequence is CASSYNRVYNEQFF. As DNA, the CDR3 is TGTGCCAGCAGTTACAACAGGGTTTACAATGAGCAGTTCTTC.

J is TRBJ1-1 and V is TRBV19; D is ambiguous. The CDR3 sequence is 14 residues long. The V gene lost 7 bases and the J gene lost 0 bases, with 12 bases spanning the gap. Germline assignment: CDR1 LNHDA and CDR2 SQIVND (reference sequence). The CDR3 loop reads CASKIALMNTEAFF. CDR3 in DNA: TGTGCCAGTAAAATAGCGCTAATGAACACTGAAGCTTTCTTT.

The rearrangement uses TRBV19 and TRBJ2-3; 8 nucleotides align to TRBD2. This CDR3 region has 17 residues. V trimming: 7 bases; J trimming: 6 bases; junction bases outside the gene matches: 18. Germline CDR1 is LNHDA and CDR2 is SQIVND (reference sequence). The CDR3 coding sequence is TGTGCCAGTACTCTTCAGATTCGGGGGGGCCTTGGCGATACGCAGTATTTT. Translated: CASTLQIRGGLGDTQYF.